This T cell receptor beta chain was documented in a study of T cell responses to AZD1222 COVID-19 vaccine. Study conclusions and caveats: At study baseline, merely over 5 AZD1222 recipients were seropositive. Targets within unmutated variant regions were reportedly found for nearly half of spike-specific TCRs.

This table comes from immunoSEQ multiplex PCR, and its TCRdb copy is limited to in-frame clones, with some not included. The table records 100,000 to 150,000 clones, around 90% of them present only once. With regard to this clone: Antigen: not known.

The CDR3 runs 12 residues. Germline V gene data show CDR1 as LGHDT and CDR2 as YNNKEL (reference sequence). Trimming took 4 bases from V and 1 from J, leaving 2 bases between them. This TCR was recovered from an adult in good health. The V call is TRBV3-1 (or the pseudogene TRBV3-2), the J call TRBJ1-3; D is ambiguous. This specimen consisted of peripheral blood, obtained on day 0 of MenACWY control vaccination. This CDR3 reads CASSPSGNTIYF. In DNA form, the CDR3 reads TGTGCCAGCAGCCCGTCTGGAAACACCATATATTTT.